This T cell receptor (beta chain) originates from a study of cytomegalovirus exposure and HLA in healthy donors. Study outcomes and limitations: Previously analyzed data showed that most TCR beta V segments were productive at a frequency of about 87% or about 30%. In a later analysis, V- and J-gene trimming of beta chains associated with a DCLRE1C missense variant, replicated independently. Based on reports, TCR beta sequences accurately predicted HLA-A and HLA-B alleles for most subjects. There was a cluster of highly shared sequence variants that was likely a sequencing artifact.

This clone was seen only a few times. Its antigen is as yet unknown. The length of the CDR3 is 14 residues. The V and J ends lost 4 bases and 8 bases respectively, with 15 bases between them. Germline V gives CDR1 SGDLS, CDR2 YYNGEE. Amplification used 60 Vbeta primers and 13 Jbeta primers. Profiled with immunoSEQ multiplex PCR; TCRdb holds only in-frame clones, not every one. The sample has about 130,000 clones; approximately 80% are singletons. The TCR comes from a man between 35 and 55 years old in good health and CMV-seronegative. The specimen sequenced was PBMCs. The rearrangement uses TRBV9 and TRBJ1-4, with D unresolved. The CDR3 protein is CASSQPGSGEKLFF. Here the CDR3 DNA reads TGTGCCAGCAGCCAACCGGGATCTGGAGAAAAACTGTTTTTT. Looking up the rest from reference TRBV9 and TRBJ1-4 gives the full variable domain: DSGVTQTPKHLITATGQRVTLRCSPRSGDLSVYWYQQSLDQGLQFLIQYYNGEERAKGNILERFSAQQFPDLHSELNLSSLELGDSALYFCASSQPGSGEKLFFGSGTQLSVL.